The 30 T cell receptor beta chains given below trace back to one sample, sequenced in a study of T-cell memory formation after mild COVID-19. TCRdb re-analysed the 5' RACE reads in MiXCR, keeping a single row per CDR3 protein. Of about 270,000 distinct CDR3 sequences in the sample, roughly 17% were seen once. Sequenced: PBMCs or a T cell subset sorted from them (not recorded which). These receptors were taken from a man between 18 and 35 years old who had mild COVID-19 (a few samples of this study predate the infection). Cell type and time point are not known.

This chain links TRBV6-5 with TRBJ1-2; the D is unclear. The CDR3 is 13 residues long. CDR1 is MNHEY, CDR2 SVGAGI, per germline. Trimming removed 0 bases from V and 1 base from J, with 3 bases in between. CDR3 bases: TGTGCCAGCAGTTACTCGGGTAACTATGGCTACACCTTC. This codes for CASSYSGNYGYTF.

In this sample, this clonotype turned up many times. This sequence joins TRBV7-9 and TRBJ2-2, with TRBD2 as a possible D gene (6 bases). Germline values: CDR1 SEHNR, CDR2 FQNEAQ (reference sequence). Trimming stripped 4 bases from V and 4 bases from J, with 16 bases between. The CDR3 is made up of 16 amino acids. The chain's CDR3 is CASSSPSVAFTGELFF. In DNA form, the CDR3 reads TGTGCCAGCAGCTCCCCTAGCGTAGCGTTCACCGGGGAGCTGTTTTTT. Drawing the rest from reference TRBV7-9 and TRBJ2-2, the complete variable domain is DTGVSQNPRHKITKRGQNVTFRCDPISEHNRLYWYRQTLGQGPEFLTYFQNEAQLEKSRLLSDRFSAERPKGSFSTLEIQRTEQGDSAMYLCASSSPSVAFTGELFFGEGSRLTVL.

The V call is TRBV5-1, the J call TRBJ2-1, with 7 bases lining up with TRBD2. Trimming removed 4 bases from V and 3 bases from J; junction bases left unmatched: 7. The CDR3 contains 15 residues. Per germline, CDR1 SGHRS and CDR2 YFSETQ. The CDR3 is CASSLGLNYYNEQFF. CDR3 coding DNA: TGCGCCAGCAGCCTGGGACTAAATTACTACAATGAGCAGTTCTTC.

There are a few counts of this clonotype. The rearrangement links TRBV19 to TRBJ1-2; D is uncertain. Germline V gene sequence: CDR1 LNHDA, CDR2 SQIVND (reference sequence). The ends were cut back, 11 bases at V and 0 bases at J, with 16 bases in the middle. The CDR3 is 14 residues long. CDR3 nucleotide sequence: TGTGCCCGAATCCTCCGGGCGGCTAACTATGGCTACACCTTC. It codes for CARILRAANYGYTF.

The rearrangement uses TRBV28 and TRBJ1-5, with a possible D match to TRBD1 (6 bases). Trimming cost V 6 bases and J 8 bases, with 14 bases left between them. Germline CDR1 reads MDHEN; CDR2 reads SYDVKM. The CDR3 extends over 13 amino acids. CDR3 nucleotides: TGTGCCAGCAGAGGGGGGGGTCCCAAGCCCCAGCATTTT. Its translation is CASRGGGPKPQHF.

The chain has TRBV10-2 and TRBJ2-5, with D perhaps matching TRBD1 or TRBD2 (5 bases each). V lost 2 bases and J 7 bases, leaving 20 bases between the germline ends. The CDR3 contains 16 residues. Germline V gene sequence: CDR1 WSHSY, CDR2 SAAADI. The CDR3 DNA is TGCGCCAGCAGTGAGGGGACGTACTCGACAATTTCGACCCAGTACTTC. It translates to CASSEGTYSTISTQYF.

This clonotype was counted a few times. The V gene is TRBV20-1, the J gene TRBJ2-5; D is uncertain. V was shortened by 5 bases and J by 7 bases, with 17 bases between the two germline ends. The germline CDR1 and CDR2 sequences are DFQATT and SNEGSKA (reference sequence). The CDR3 sequence is 13 residues long. This CDR3 reads CSARVSAIGTQYF. The CDR3 nucleotides read TGCAGTGCTCGGGTCTCGGCAATAGGGACCCAGTACTTC.

This clonotype appeared many times. The chain joins TRBV20-1 to TRBJ1-5, with a tentative D call TRBD1 (6 bases). V lost 7 bases and J 6 bases, leaving 13 bases between the germline ends. This CDR3 has 12 residues. CDR1 is DFQATT and CDR2 is SNEGSKA in the germline V gene (reference sequence). CDR3 coding DNA: TGCAGTGTTGTACAGGGAAGTCAGCCCCAGCATTTT. Residues: CSVVQGSQPQHF.

In this sample, this clonotype turned up a few times. J is TRBJ2-3 and V is TRBV6-5, with a possible D match to TRBD2 (5 bases). V was clipped by 8 bases and J by 3 bases, with 9 bases between them. Per germline, CDR1 MNHEY and CDR2 SVGAGI. CDR3 size: 12 residues. The CDR3 DNA is TGTGCCAGCGGAGGCAGGACAGATACGCAGTATTTT. This translates into CASGGRTDTQYF.

This clonotype has a count of ten or more. This chain uses TRBV5-1 with TRBJ2-3; TRBD1 matches at 7 bases. V shed 3 bases, J shed 3 bases, and the junction held 4 bases outside the gene matches. The CDR3 sequence is 14 residues long. CDR1 is SGHRS, CDR2 YFSETQ, per germline. CDR3 DNA: TGCGCCAGCAGCTCCCAGGGACAGACAGATACGCAGTATTTT. It translates to CASSSQGQTDTQYF.

This clonotype was picked up a small number of times. The chain carries TRBV18 and TRBJ1-5, with D unclear. The CDR3 has 13 amino acids. V was clipped by 3 bases and J by 4 bases, with 7 bases between them. Germline lookup yields CDR1 KGHSH and CDR2 LQKENI. This chain's CDR3 is CASSPGYNQPQHF. CDR3 sequence (DNA): TGTGCCAGCTCACCGGGGTATAATCAGCCCCAGCATTTT.

As for this clonotype: One end of the junction does not line up with germline, which may come from a read error. The genes are TRBV29-1 and TRBJ1-5; the D is unclear. This CDR3 region has 14 residues. Germline CDR1 reads SQVTM; CDR2 reads ANQGSEA. The CDR3 DNA reads as TGCAGCGTCACCGCGACGGCAGGAGGTCAGCCGCAGCATTTT. Protein sequence: CSVTATAGGQPQHF.

The V and J genes are TRBV9 and TRBJ2-5; TRBD1 agrees at 7 bases. This CDR3 is built from 15 residues. J lost 1 base, V lost 0 bases, and 3 bases had no gene match. Germline V gives CDR1 SGDLS, CDR2 YYNGEE. CDR3 bases: TGTGCCAGCAGCGTAGAGCCAGGGGGCCAAGAGACCCAGTACTTC. Its translation: CASSVEPGGQETQYF.

The gene calls are TRBV20-1 and TRBJ1-4; no firm D call. V lost 0 bases, J lost 8 bases, and 16 bases lay in between. CDR1 DFQATT and CDR2 SNEGSKA come from the germline V gene (reference sequence). This CDR3 has 15 residues. The CDR3 loop reads CSARDDGRPAEKLFF. CDR3 in DNA: TGCAGTGCTAGAGACGACGGGCGGCCGGCCGAAAAACTGTTTTTT.

The V and J genes are TRBV6-5 and TRBJ1-1; D is uncertain. The CDR3 consists of 14 residues. The V and J ends lost 3 bases and 3 bases respectively, with 11 bases between them. CDR1 MNHEY and CDR2 SVGAGI come from the germline V gene. CDR3 DNA: TGTGCCAGCAGTTATTTAACCGCGGACACTGAAGCTTTCTTT. It codes for CASSYLTADTEAFF.

This clonotype appeared once. The chain couples TRBV9 to TRBJ1-5, with D hard to call. CDR1 and CDR2 from the germline V gene are SGDLS and YYNGEE. V lost 1 base and J 1 base, leaving 9 bases between the germline ends. This CDR3 spans 15 amino acids. CDR3 protein: CASSVSGLSNQPQHF. The CDR3 region has the DNA TGTGCCAGCAGCGTATCCGGATTAAGCAATCAGCCCCAGCATTTT.

The chain has TRBV7-9 and TRBJ1-2, with D possibly matching TRBD1 (5 bases). Germline CDR1 is SEHNR and CDR2 is FQNEAQ (reference sequence). The CDR3 sequence is 14 residues long. Trimming took off 0 bases at V and 2 bases at J, with 7 bases between the two ends. DNA for the CDR3: TGTGCCAGCAGCTTAGCCGGGGGAAACTATGGCTACACCTTC. It is translated as CASSLAGGNYGYTF. The whole variable domain, remainder taken from reference TRBV7-9 and TRBJ1-2, is DTGVSQNPRHKITKRGQNVTFRCDPISEHNRLYWYRQTLGQGPEFLTYFQNEAQLEKSRLLSDRFSAERPKGSFSTLEIQRTEQGDSAMYLCASSLAGGNYGYTFGSGTRLTVV.

This clonotype was detected only a few times. This chain uses TRBV5-5 with TRBJ1-2; the D is unclear. Trimming cost V 0 bases and J 4 bases, with 10 bases left between them. The V gene's germline CDR1 is SGHKS and CDR2 YYEKEE (reference sequence). The CDR3 is 14 amino acids. The CDR3 here is CASSLGGSFYGYTF. DNA for the CDR3: TGTGCCAGCAGCTTGGGCGGCAGCTTCTATGGCTACACCTTC.

This clonotype was counted between two and nine times. The chain combines TRBV7-9 with TRBJ1-2; TRBD1 might be the D (5 bases). Between the trimmed V and J ends, which lost 0 bases and 8 bases, there was a span of 16 bases. The CDR3 contains 15 residues. CDR1 and CDR2 (germline): SEHNR, FQNEAQ (reference sequence). The CDR3 sequence: CASSLAGPGGRGYTF. CDR3 coding DNA: TGTGCCAGCAGCTTAGCAGGTCCGGGGGGGAGAGGCTACACCTTC.

Written as DNA, the CDR3 is TGTGCCAGCAGTTACGTTACACACTATGGCTACACCTTC. Translation: CASSYVTHYGYTF. V is TRBV6-6 and J is TRBJ1-2, with D unclear. The CDR3 extends over 13 amino acids. The V end lost 2 bases, the J end lost 3 bases, and 7 bases lay between the germline ends. The germline V gene encodes CDR1 MNHNY and CDR2 SVGAGI (reference sequence).

This clonotype occurred a few times. V and J are TRBV7-8 and TRBJ2-7, with D perhaps given as TRBD1 or TRBD2 (5 bases each). Looked up from germline, CDR1 is SGHVS and CDR2 is FQNEAQ. This CDR3 is 14 amino acids long. V gave up 3 bases and J gave up 3 bases, with 12 bases separating them. DNA for the CDR3: TGTGCCAGCAGCTTGGGGAGACAGTTCTACGAGCAGTACTTC. It yields the protein CASSLGRQFYEQYF.

This clonotype was recorded a few times. The chain recombines TRBV18 with TRBJ2-3, with D maybe TRBD1 (6 bases). V gave up 4 bases and J gave up 2 bases, with 13 bases separating them. Germline V gene lookup returns CDR1 KGHSH and CDR2 LQKENI. The CDR3 totals 15 residues. The CDR3 sequence: CASSRPGQYTDTQYF. CDR3 DNA: TGTGCCAGCTCACGGCCGGGACAATACACAGATACGCAGTATTTT.

This clonotype was counted between two and nine times. This chain connects TRBV6-2 or TRBV6-3 to TRBJ1-2; D gene uncertain. The CDR3 is made up of 13 amino acids. V lost 7 bases, J lost 2 bases, and 11 bases lay in between. The germline CDR1 and CDR2 sequences are MNHEY and SVGEGT. The CDR3 reads CASTPDGNYGYTF. CDR3 nucleotides: TGTGCCAGCACCCCCGACGGGAACTATGGCTACACCTTC.

This chain uses TRBV7-2 with TRBJ2-5; 13 bases fit TRBD2. There are 15 residues in the CDR3. Per germline, CDR1 SGHTA and CDR2 FQGNSA. Trimming at V came to 4 bases and at J to 5 bases, leaving 4 bases not matched to a gene. The CDR3 sequence: CASSSGLAGFETQYF. The CDR3 nucleotides read TGTGCCAGCAGCTCGGGACTAGCGGGATTTGAGACCCAGTACTTC. The full variable domain, in which reference TRBV7-2 and TRBJ2-5 provide the parts outside the CDR3, is GAGVSQSPSNKVTEKGKDVELRCDPISGHTALYWYRQSLGQGLEFLIYFQGNSAPDKSGLPSDRFSAERTGGSVSTLTIQRTQQEDSAVYLCASSSGLAGFETQYFGPGTRLLVL.

J is TRBJ2-3 and V is TRBV19, with 7 bases aligning to TRBD1. Germline-derived CDR1 and CDR2 are LNHDA and SQIVND (reference sequence). This CDR3 contains 11 residues. The V segment lost 9 bases and the J segment 6 bases; nucleotides outside the gene matches: 3. CDR3 sequence (DNA): TGTGCCAGCGAACAGGGGGATACGCAGTATTTT. Translating it yields CASEQGDTQYF.

CDR3 sequence: CASSGPLGGGDTEAFF. The DNA of the CDR3 is TGTGCCAGCAGCGGACCCTTAGGAGGTGGCGACACTGAAGCTTTCTTT. V usage is TRBV9 and J usage is TRBJ1-1, with unresolved D. The CDR3 is 16 residues long. Germline V CDR1 and CDR2: SGDLS, YYNGEE. V lost 3 bases and J lost 3, with 18 bases in between. Full variable domain (rest looked up from reference TRBV9 and TRBJ1-1): DSGVTQTPKHLITATGQRVTLRCSPRSGDLSVYWYQQSLDQGLQFLIQYYNGEERAKGNILERFSAQQFPDLHSELNLSSLELGDSALYFCASSGPLGGGDTEAFFGQGTRLTVV.

The sample holds many counts of this clonotype. The rearrangement uses TRBV29-1 and TRBJ2-7; the D gene is possibly TRBD1 (6 bases). CDR1 and CDR2 from the germline V gene are SQVTM and ANQGSEA. Trimming pared 3 bases from V and 2 bases from J, leaving 14 bases between. The CDR3 is 14 amino acids. CDR3 bases: TGCAGCGTTGATAAAGGGGGATCCCCCTACGAGCAGTACTTC. As protein: CSVDKGGSPYEQYF.

The chain uses TRBV30 and TRBJ2-7, with D perhaps TRBD2 (6 bases). CDR3 length: 11 residues. The germline gives CDR1 GTSNPN, CDR2 SVGIG (reference sequence). Trimming stripped 5 bases from V and 6 bases from J, with 11 bases between. The CDR3 is CAWARGFEQYF. The CDR3 bases are TGTGCCTGGGCTCGGGGGTTCGAGCAGTACTTC.

The table lists this clonotype with a few counts. V is TRBV5-5 and J is TRBJ2-5; 11 positions agree with TRBD2. The germline V gene encodes CDR1 SGHKS and CDR2 YYEKEE (reference sequence). This CDR3 has 18 amino acids. Trimming cost V 1 base and J 2 bases; bases outside gene matches: 10. The CDR3 here is CASSLKTSGGTRQETQYF. The CDR3, as DNA: TGTGCCAGCAGCTTGAAAACTAGCGGGGGAACCAGGCAAGAGACCCAGTACTTC.

V is TRBV5-6 and J is TRBJ2-3, with D possibly being TRBD1 (6 bases). V lost 4 bases and J lost 4, with 13 bases in between. Germline V CDR1 and CDR2: SGHDT, YYEEEE. The CDR3 is made up of 14 amino acids. The CDR3 here is CASSRRSGADTQYF. The CDR3 region has the DNA TGTGCCAGCAGCCGGCGGTCAGGGGCAGATACGCAGTATTTT.